This is a list of T cell receptor beta chains from one sample in a study of blood T cell repertoires in COVID-19. Here immunoSEQ multiplex PCR was the method, and the copy in TCRdb shows in-frame clones only, minus some. Among 90,000 to 110,000 clones listed, around 86% were seen once. The sample was peripheral blood. The receptors originated from a man in his forties or fifties with acute or convalescent COVID-19. CDR3s include the opening cysteine and the closing phenylalanine or tryptophan. A D gene is named only where the DNA matches it firmly. The size entry is marked missing in some rows and otherwise reads once, few, many or a size class.

V,J,size,D,DNA,CDR3
TRBV4-1,TRBJ2-1,NA,NA,TGCGCCAGCAGCCAGTACGCAGGATACAATGAGCAGTTCTTC,CASSQYAGYNEQFF
TRBV13,TRBJ2-3,NA,TRBD2,TGTGCCAGCAGCTTAGGAACTAGCGGTACAGATACGCAGTATTTT,CASSLGTSGTDTQYF
TRBV19,TRBJ1-5,few,TRBD1,TGTGCCAGTAGTGGGGGGACAGGGGAGTATCAGCCCCAGCATTTT,CASSGGTGEYQPQHF
TRBV9,TRBJ1-1,NA,NA,TGTGCCAGCAGCGTAGAGGGAGCCATGAACACTGAAGCTTTCTTT,CASSVEGAMNTEAFF
TRBV19,TRBJ2-7,few,TRBD1,TGTGCCAGTAGTATAAAGGGCAGGGGGTTCTACGAGCAGTACTTC,CASSIKGRGFYEQYF
TRBV5-4,TRBJ2-7,NA,TRBD1,TGTGCCAGCAGCCGGGGACAGGGGTTCTCCTACGAGCAGTACTTC,CASSRGQGFSYEQYF
TRBV11-2,TRBJ2-7,NA,TRBD1,TGTGCCAGCAGCCCAGGACAGGGGGTTTCCTACGAGCAGTACTTC,CASSPGQGVSYEQYF
TRBV3-1/TRBV3-2,TRBJ2-7,NA,NA,TGTGCCAGCAGCCGGGCTTGGGGACTCTCCTACGAGCAGTACTTC,CASSRAWGLSYEQYF
TRBV14,TRBJ1-4,NA,NA,TGTGCCAGCAGCCAAGTCGCCGGGTTGGGTGAAAAACTGTTTTTT,CASSQVAGLGEKLFF
TRBV2,TRBJ2-5,NA,TRBD2,TGTGCCAGCAGTGCGTGGACTAGCGCGAGTCGGGAGACCCAGTACTTC,CASSAWTSASRETQYF
TRBV7-2,TRBJ2-1,NA,NA,TGTGCCAGCAGCTTAGGCGGGATCTCCTACAATGAGCAGTTCTTC,CASSLGGISYNEQFF
TRBV25-1,TRBJ1-5,once,NA,TGTGCCAGCAGTGATTCAGGGCTGGGAAATCAGCCCCAGCATTTT,CASSDSGLGNQPQHF
TRBV6-5,TRBJ2-7,NA,NA,TGTGCCAGCAGTTATGGAGCCGCCTACGAGCAGTACTTC,CASSYGAAYEQYF
TRBV11-2,TRBJ2-7,NA,TRBD2,TGTGCCAGCAGCTTGGGGCGGGGGAGGTACGAGCAGTACTTC,CASSLGRGRYEQYF
TRBV11-3,TRBJ2-7,NA,TRBD2,TGTGCCAGCACACGTCGAACTAGCGGATCCTACGAGCAGTACTTC,CASTRRTSGSYEQYF
TRBV5-4,TRBJ1-2,NA,TRBD1,TGTGCCAGCAACCCGACAGGGGGCAACTATGGCTACACCTTC,CASNPTGGNYGYTF
TRBV18,TRBJ1-3,NA,TRBD1,TGTGCCAGCTCACCACCAGGGACAGACTCTGGAAACACCATATATTTT,CASSPPGTDSGNTIYF